The clone carrying this T cell receptor beta chain is labeled medium-sized (0.01 to 0.1%). These data come from a study of patients and donors after allogeneic stem cell transplantation. Trimming stripped 3 bases from V and 7 bases from J, with 10 bases between. The germline gives CDR1 DFQATT, CDR2 SNEGSKA (reference sequence). The CDR3 runs 12 residues. A single record per CDR3 protein comes from TCRdb applying MiXCR to the RT-PCR reads. In the table there are about 31,000 distinct CDR3 sequences, under 7.5% of which are singletons. The receptor's source is a human donor who was either an allogeneic HSCT recipient or a stem cell or donor lymphocyte infusion donor (not recorded which). It is not recorded whose cells these are; they may come from a transplant donor. The chain is built from TRBV20-1 and TRBJ1-5; D remains ambiguous. The sequenced sample consisted of blood, either unsorted or a sorted T cell fraction (not recorded which). CDR3 in DNA: TGCAGTGCTAGGGCAGGAGGGCAGCCCCAGCATTTT. Amino acids: CSARAGGQPQHF.